A selection of T cell receptor beta chains follows, all from one sample in a study of blood T cell repertoires in COVID-19. TCRdb keeps only in-frame clones here, not all; method: immunoSEQ multiplex PCR. Of approximately 150,000 clones in the sample, approximately 87% were seen once. Material: peripheral blood. These receptors were collected from a man aged 45-65 years who had recovered from COVID-19. Each CDR3 is given with its conserved first and last residue. The D gene is left open where the match is weak. Expanded clones are given a class, and other clones once, few, many or no size at all.

abundance	v_gene	d_gene	j_gene	CDR3nt	CDR3aa
few	TRBV5-6	TRBD2	TRBJ2-3	TGTGCCAGCAGCCCGCTAGCGGGGGCCGGCACAGATACGCAGTATTTT	CASSPLAGAGTDTQYF
.	TRBV7-9	TRBD1	TRBJ2-2	TGTGCCAGCAGCCCGACTTCCAGGGGGGGGGAGCTGTTTTTT	CASSPTSRGGELFF
.	TRBV5-1	.	TRBJ2-5	TGCGCCAGCAGCCCGGGGGCGGGAGATGGAGAGACCCAGTACTTC	CASSPGAGDGETQYF
.	TRBV6-2/TRBV6-3	TRBD2	TRBJ2-5	TGTGCCAGCAGTTGGGAGCGGGGGGCAAGAGAGACCCAGTACTTC	CASSWERGARETQYF
.	TRBV7-2	.	TRBJ1-4	TGTGCCAGCAGCTATGGGAGAAATGAAAAACTGTTTTTT	CASSYGRNEKLFF
.	TRBV21-1	.	TRBJ1-4	TGTGCCAGCAGCAAAGTCAACAGGGAGAATGAAAAACTGTTTTTT	CASSKVNRENEKLFF
once	TRBV2	TRBD1	TRBJ2-3	TGTGCCAGCAATGGGGGACAGGAGGTGTTGTCGGATACGCAGTATTTT	CASNGGQEVLSDTQYF
.	TRBV5-1	TRBD1	TRBJ1-1	TGCGCCAGCAGCTTGGACAGGGGAGACACTGAAGCTTTCTTT	CASSLDRGDTEAFF
few	TRBV6-5	TRBD2	TRBJ2-7	TGTGCCAGCAGCCTCTTGGGACTAAGCGAGCAGTACTTC	CASSLLGLSEQYF
.	TRBV10-3	.	TRBJ1-5	TGTGCCATCAGTGGCGGACAGCAAGATAGCAATCAGCCCCAGCATTTT	CAISGGQQDSNQPQHF
once	TRBV7-9	TRBD1	TRBJ2-3	TGTGCCAGCAGCAAGGTCCGGGACAGGGGTGTTTTTTGGTATTTT	CASSKVRDRGVFWYF
.	TRBV6-5	TRBD1	TRBJ2-1	TGTGCCAGCAGTTACAGGGGACAGGCCGACAATGAGCAGTTCTTC	CASSYRGQADNEQFF
once	TRBV6-5	.	TRBJ1-1	TGTGCCAGCAGTTACTCGGCGGACACTGAAGCTTTCTTT	CASSYSADTEAFF
.	TRBV7-2	TRBD1	TRBJ1-6	TGTGCCAGCAGCTGGGACAGGGGTCTTAATTCACCCCTCCACTTT	CASSWDRGLNSPLHF
.	TRBV10-3	.	TRBJ2-4	TGTGCCATCAGTGAGCGAGGCGGGATAACCAAAAACATTCAGTACTTC	CAISERGGITKNIQYF
once	TRBV18	.	TRBJ1-2	TGTGCCAGCTCTCCTGGGCAGGGGAACTATGGCTACACCTTC	CASSPGQGNYGYTF
once	TRBV4-1	.	TRBJ1-2	TGCGCCAGCAGCCAAGCCTCCGGGGGCTATGGCTACACCTTC	CASSQASGGYGYTF